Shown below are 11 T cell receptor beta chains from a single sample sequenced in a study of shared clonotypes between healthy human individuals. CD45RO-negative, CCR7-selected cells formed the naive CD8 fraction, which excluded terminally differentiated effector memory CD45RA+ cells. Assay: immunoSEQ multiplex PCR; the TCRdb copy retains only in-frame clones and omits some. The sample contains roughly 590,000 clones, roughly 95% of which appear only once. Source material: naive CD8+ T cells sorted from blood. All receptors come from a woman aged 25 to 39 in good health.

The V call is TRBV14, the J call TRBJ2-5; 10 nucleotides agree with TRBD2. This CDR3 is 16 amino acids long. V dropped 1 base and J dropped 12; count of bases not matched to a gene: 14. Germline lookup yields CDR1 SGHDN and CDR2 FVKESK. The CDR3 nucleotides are TGTGCCAGCAGCCAAGCTCGGGGACTAGCGAAAGAGATGGAGTACTTC. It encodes CASSQARGLAKEMEYF.

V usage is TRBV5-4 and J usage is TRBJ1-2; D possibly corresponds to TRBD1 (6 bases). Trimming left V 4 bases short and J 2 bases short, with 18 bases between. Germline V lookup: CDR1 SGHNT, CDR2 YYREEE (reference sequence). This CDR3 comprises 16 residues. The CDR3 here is CASSPLGTNVNYGYTF. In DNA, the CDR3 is TGTGCCAGCAGCCCCCTTGGGACAAATGTCAACTATGGCTACACCTTC.

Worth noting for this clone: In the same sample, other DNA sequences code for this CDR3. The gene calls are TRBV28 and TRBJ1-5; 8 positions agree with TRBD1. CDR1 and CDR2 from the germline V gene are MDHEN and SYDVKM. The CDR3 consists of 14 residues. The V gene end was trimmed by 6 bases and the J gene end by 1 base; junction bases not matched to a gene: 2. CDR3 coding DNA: TGTGCCAGCAGGACAGGGGTCAGCAATCAGCCCCAGCATTTT. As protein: CASRTGVSNQPQHF. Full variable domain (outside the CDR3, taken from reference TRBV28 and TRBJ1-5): DVKVTQSSRYLVKRTGEKVFLECVQDMDHENMFWYRQDPGLGLRLIYFSYDVKMKEKGDIPEGYSVSREKKERFSLILESASTNQTSMYLCASRTGVSNQPQHFGDGTRLSIL.

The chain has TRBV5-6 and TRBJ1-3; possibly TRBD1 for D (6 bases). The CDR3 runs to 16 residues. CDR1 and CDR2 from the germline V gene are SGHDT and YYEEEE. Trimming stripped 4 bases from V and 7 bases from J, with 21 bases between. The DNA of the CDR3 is TGTGCCAGCAGCCCCCTAAGGGGGGGGGCTCGTAACACCATATATTTT. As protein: CASSPLRGGARNTIYF. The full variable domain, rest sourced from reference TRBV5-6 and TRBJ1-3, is DAGVTQSPTHLIKTRGQQVTLRCSPKSGHDTVSWYQQALGQGPQFIFQYYEEEERQRGNFPDRFSGHQFPNYSSELNVNALLLGDSALYLCASSPLRGGARNTIYFGEGSWLTVV.

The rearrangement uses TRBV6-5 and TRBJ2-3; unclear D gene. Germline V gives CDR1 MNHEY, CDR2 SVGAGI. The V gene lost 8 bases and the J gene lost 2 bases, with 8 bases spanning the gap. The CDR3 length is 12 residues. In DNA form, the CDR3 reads TGTGCCAGCTCCGGGTTCACAGATACGCAGTATTTT. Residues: CASSGFTDTQYF.

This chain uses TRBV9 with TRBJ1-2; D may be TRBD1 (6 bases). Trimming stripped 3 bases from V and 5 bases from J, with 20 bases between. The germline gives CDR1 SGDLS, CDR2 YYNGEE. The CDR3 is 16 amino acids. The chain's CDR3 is CASSGRRGQENYGYTF. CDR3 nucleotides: TGTGCCAGCAGCGGCCGCCGGGGACAAGAAAATTATGGCTACACCTTC.

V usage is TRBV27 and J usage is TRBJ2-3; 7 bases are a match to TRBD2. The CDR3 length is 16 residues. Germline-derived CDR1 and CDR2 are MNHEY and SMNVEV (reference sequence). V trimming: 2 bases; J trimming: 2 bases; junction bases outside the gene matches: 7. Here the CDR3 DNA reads TGTGCCAGCAGTTTAGGGGCTAGCGGAAACACAGATACGCAGTATTTT. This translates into CASSLGASGNTDTQYF.

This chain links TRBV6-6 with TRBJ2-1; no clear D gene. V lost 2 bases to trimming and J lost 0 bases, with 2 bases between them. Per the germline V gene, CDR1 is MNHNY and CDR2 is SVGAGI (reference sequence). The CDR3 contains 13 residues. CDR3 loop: CASSYLSYNEQFF. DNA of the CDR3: TGTGCCAGCAGTTACCTCTCCTACAATGAGCAGTTCTTC.

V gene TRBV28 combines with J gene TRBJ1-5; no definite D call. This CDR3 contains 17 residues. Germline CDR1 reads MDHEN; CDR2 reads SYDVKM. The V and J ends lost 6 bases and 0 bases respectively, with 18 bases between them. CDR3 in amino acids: CASSHGLEEYSNQPQHF. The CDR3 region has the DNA TGTGCCAGCAGCCACGGGTTAGAGGAGTATAGCAATCAGCCCCAGCATTTT.

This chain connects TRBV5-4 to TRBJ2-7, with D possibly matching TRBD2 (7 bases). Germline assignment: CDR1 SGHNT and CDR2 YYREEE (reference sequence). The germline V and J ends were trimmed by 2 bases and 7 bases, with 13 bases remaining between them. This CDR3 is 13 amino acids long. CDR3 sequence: CASSFGGAGEQYF. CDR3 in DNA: TGTGCCAGCAGCTTTGGGGGGGCTGGGGAGCAGTACTTC.

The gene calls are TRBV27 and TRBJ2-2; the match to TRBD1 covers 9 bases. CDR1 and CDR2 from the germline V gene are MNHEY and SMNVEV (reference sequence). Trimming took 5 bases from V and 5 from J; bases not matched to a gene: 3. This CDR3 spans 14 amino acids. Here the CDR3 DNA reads TGTGCCAGCAGTCCCGGGACAGGGACCGGGGAGCTGTTTTTT. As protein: CASSPGTGTGELFF.